This is a list of T cell receptor beta chains from one sample in a study of CD8+CD57+ T cells in acquired aplastic anemia. TCRdb recomputed calls from the reads with MiXCR, one row per CDR3 protein. The sample records roughly 500,000 distinct CDR3 sequences, around 30% being singletons. The sample taken for sequencing was sorted CD4+, CD8+, or CD8+CD57+ T cells (not recorded which) from PBMCs. The receptors were sampled from a human donor with aplastic anemia. CDR3s include the opening cysteine and the closing phenylalanine or tryptophan.

v_gene,j_gene,CDR3aa
TRBV9,TRBJ1-4,CASSVGTLNEKLFF
TRBV7-9,TRBJ2-7,CASSLGGMEQYF
TRBV5-1,TRBJ1-6,CASGPGTHNSPLHF
TRBV20-1,TRBJ1-3,CSARIGGRDTIYF
TRBV5-1,TRBJ2-2,CASSGGIMRHANTGELFF
TRBV5-6,TRBJ2-5,CASSSLGPVTQYF
TRBV27,TRBJ1-1,CASSGIGNTEAFF
TRBV25-1,TRBJ2-7,CASRQRAYEQYF
TRBV15,TRBJ1-2,CATSNDRVVSAYTF
TRBV6-1,TRBJ1-5,CASSGVVGPGQPQHF
TRBV20-1,TRBJ1-3,CSARENTGPGDTIYF
TRBV5-6,TRBJ1-2,CASSLGTTNYGYTF
TRBV20-1,TRBJ2-7,CSARHPVGIYEQYF
TRBV5-8,TRBJ1-2,CASSWSTAGGYGYTF
TRBV5-4,TRBJ2-4,CASSLAGTGKNIQYF
TRBV11-1,TRBJ1-2,CASSLDRTGSNGYTF
TRBV6-2/TRBV6-3,TRBJ1-6,CASSYSGTGESSYNSPLHF
TRBV30,TRBJ1-3,CASLVVSGNTIYF
TRBV19,TRBJ2-5,CASSYKGGGETQYF
TRBV9,TRBJ2-7,CASSVGTGNSYEQYF
TRBV5-1,TRBJ2-5,CASSLLPGGETQYF
TRBV12-3/TRBV12-4,TRBJ2-7,CASREDRERLRNEQYF
TRBV20-1,TRBJ2-7,CSATRRGYEQYF
TRBV25-1,TRBJ2-7,CASSEENTAYEQYF
TRBV25-1,.,CATLKRGTSYEQYF
TRBV9,TRBJ1-6,CASSYSGQPIHF
TRBV4-2,TRBJ1-1,CASSRFSVSTEAFF
TRBV2,TRBJ2-1,CASSESLAGAGEQFF
TRBV2,TRBJ2-1,CASTGTSGGRNEQFF
TRBV20-1,TRBJ1-5,CSAAGTLSNQPQHF
TRBV19,TRBJ1-6,CASSRGGVDSPLHF
TRBV5-1,TRBJ2-6,CASSAGYTTGTGANVLTF
TRBV19,TRBJ1-2,CASRTGFSYGYTF
TRBV12-3/TRBV12-4,TRBJ1-6,CASSAKLASFFSPLHF
TRBV5-8,TRBJ2-7,CASSLGQLSSYEQYF
TRBV20-1,TRBJ2-2,CSARIAGAETGELFF
TRBV11-2,TRBJ2-5,CASSLAGAPPETQYF
TRBV11-1,TRBJ2-7,CASSLHPRERLPEQYF
TRBV2,TRBJ2-5,CASSAPRGETQYF
TRBV2,TRBJ2-7,CASMVEAGTGEQYF
TRBV27,TRBJ2-6,CASRRATGVLGANVLTF
TRBV25-1,TRBJ2-7,CASSEEGGAYEQYF
TRBV10-3,TRBJ1-1,CTITSQGTGNTGAFF
TRBV7-9,TRBJ1-1,CASSEKGTNTEAFF
TRBV19,TRBJ1-5,CASRPPLSSAGPQHF
TRBV5-5,TRBJ1-5,CASSSQGGSNQPQHF
TRBV29-1,TRBJ2-5,CSGTGLGGQETQYF
TRBV6-1,TRBJ1-2,CASRDTTRGGYGYTF
TRBV7-2,TRBJ2-5,CASSSGQRETQYF
TRBV9,TRBJ2-2,CASSVDGGRTGELFF
TRBV2,TRBJ1-6,CASSLGQKDSPLHF
TRBV7-8,TRBJ2-1,CASSLNAGPYNEQFF
TRBV20-1,TRBJ1-5,CSARVGGSNQPQHF
TRBV2,TRBJ1-2,CASAGDNYGYTF
TRBV9,TRBJ2-3,CASSVGGGLSTDTQYF